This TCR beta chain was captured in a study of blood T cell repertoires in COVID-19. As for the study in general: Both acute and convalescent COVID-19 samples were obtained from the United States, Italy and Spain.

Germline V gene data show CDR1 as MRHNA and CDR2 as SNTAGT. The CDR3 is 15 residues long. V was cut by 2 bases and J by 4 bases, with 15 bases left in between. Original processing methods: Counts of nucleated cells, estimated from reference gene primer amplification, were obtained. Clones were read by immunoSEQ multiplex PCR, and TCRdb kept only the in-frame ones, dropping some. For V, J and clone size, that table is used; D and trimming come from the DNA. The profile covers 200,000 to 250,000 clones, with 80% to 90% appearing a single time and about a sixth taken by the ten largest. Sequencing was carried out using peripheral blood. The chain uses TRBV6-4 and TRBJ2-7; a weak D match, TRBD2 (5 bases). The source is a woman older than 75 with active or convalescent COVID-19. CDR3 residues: CASSDERGLAYEQYF. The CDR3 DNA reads TGTGCCAGCAGTGACGAGAGAGGGCTTGCGTACGAGCAGTACTTC.